Presented here are 6 T cell receptor beta chains from one specimen sequenced in a study of shared clonotypes between healthy human individuals. The protocol was immunoSEQ multiplex PCR, while the TCRdb copy is restricted to in-frame clones and leaves out a portion. This table holds hundreds of thousands of clones, roughly 79% found once. Input material: PBMCs. The receptors shown here come from a woman aged 40 to 49 in good health. Some clones in this sample may be carry-over from other donors' samples.

The V gene is TRBV19, the J gene TRBJ2-5; 7 nucleotides line up with TRBD2. The CDR3 contains 13 residues. The germline V gene encodes CDR1 LNHDA and CDR2 SQIVND (reference sequence). The junction had 7 bases not matched to a gene; V was cut back by 8 bases and J by 4 bases. The CDR3 protein is CASGEGGGETQYF. The CDR3 DNA sequence: TGTGCCAGTGGGGAGGGTGGAGGAGAGACCCAGTACTTC. The full variable domain, completed using reference TRBV19 and TRBJ2-5, is DGGITQSPKYLFRKEGQNVTLSCEQNLNHDAMYWYRQDPGQGLRLIYYSQIVNDFQKGDIAEGYSVSREKKESFPLTVTSAQKNPTAFYLCASGEGGGETQYFGPGTRLLVL.

The rearrangement links TRBV25-1 to TRBJ1-3; D ambiguous. V was cut by 3 bases and J by 0 bases, with 9 bases left in between. The CDR3 spans 15 residues. CDR1 MGHDK and CDR2 SYGVNS come from the germline V gene. CDR3 nucleotides: TGTGCCAGCAGTGACCCGAGGACCTCTGGAAACACCATATATTTT. This codes for CASSDPRTSGNTIYF.

V and J are TRBV5-8 and TRBJ1-4; D may be TRBD1 (5 bases). Germline-derived CDR1 and CDR2 are SGHTS and YDEGEE. The CDR3 loop spans 16 amino acids. Trimming took off 7 bases at V and 8 bases at J, with 24 bases between the two ends. CDR3 residues: CASELQRGGVGEKLFF. Written as DNA, the CDR3 is TGTGCCAGCGAACTCCAACGGGGAGGGGTTGGGGAAAAACTGTTTTTT.

J is TRBJ1-1 and V is TRBV14; D gene uncertain. The CDR3 extends over 15 amino acids. The germline V and J ends were trimmed by 0 bases and 0 bases, with 8 bases remaining between them. Germline assignment: CDR1 SGHDN and CDR2 FVKESK. CDR3 DNA sequence: TGTGCCAGCAGCCAAGAGAGGGCGTTGAACACTGAAGCTTTCTTT. Translating it yields CASSQERALNTEAFF.

The V gene is TRBV28, the J gene TRBJ1-3, with unresolved D. Judging by the DNA end, TRBJ2-2 fits better; the J call may be wrong. Germline V gene lookup returns CDR1 MDHEN and CDR2 SYDVKM. The CDR3 length is 12 residues. In DNA, the CDR3 is TGTGCCAGCAGCAGGAACACCGGGGAGCTGTTTTTT. It codes for CASSRNTGELFF.

This chain connects TRBV6-5 to TRBJ2-7; D ambiguous. With 2 bases removed from V and 3 bases from J, the gap between germline ends came to 8 bases. CDR1 MNHEY and CDR2 SVGAGI come from the germline V gene. This CDR3 contains 13 residues. The CDR3 DNA reads as TGTGCCAGCAGTTACCCGGGCGACTACGAGCAGTACTTC. Its protein product is CASSYPGDYEQYF.